This TCR beta chain emerged from a study of T-cell memory formation after mild COVID-19. In TCRdb, the 5' RACE reads were re-called with MiXCR into one record per CDR3 protein. Found here are roughly 80,000 distinct CDR3 sequences, more than 20% of them singletons; the top ten hold around 40%. Germline-derived CDR1 and CDR2 are SQVTM and ANQGSEA. The CDR3 covers 14 residues. V dropped 0 bases and J dropped 8; count of bases not matched to a gene: 7. Sample: PBMCs or a T cell subset sorted from them (not recorded which). V and J are TRBV29-1 and TRBJ1-2; 9 bases fit TRBD1. The clonotype originates from a man aged 18 to 35 who had mild COVID-19 (a few samples of this study predate the infection). Cell type and time point are not known. The CDR3 spells CSVEEYTGGKGYTF. For the CDR3, the DNA is TGCAGCGTTGAAGAGTATACAGGGGGCAAGGGCTACACCTTC.